This T cell receptor beta chain came from a study of shared clonotypes between healthy human individuals. Study information: Researchers assigned three CD4 naive, three CD4 memory, two CD8 naive and one CD8 memory plate to each donor. Study conclusions and caveats: Naive CD4 clonotypes overlapped across several donors at around 4.8%.

Only in-frame clones appear in the TCRdb table, and some are missing; sequencing was by immunoSEQ multiplex PCR. Here the sample spans just over 2,000,000 clones, approximately 94% being singletons. Germline V gene lookup returns CDR1 SGHNT and CDR2 YENEEA. V lost 4 bases, J lost 4 bases, and 8 bases lay in between. This CDR3 spans 13 amino acids. This clone was detected once. Its antigen is undetermined. CD45RO-negative, CCR7-positively selected cells formed the naive CD8 fraction, excluding terminally differentiated effector memory CD45RA+ cells. This TCR was sampled from a man aged 18 to 29 in good health. The sample consisted of naive CD8+ T cells sorted from blood. The chain couples TRBV11-3 to TRBJ1-3; possibly TRBD1 for D (5 bases). CDR3 sequence reads: CASSSGTGNTIYF. CDR3 coding DNA: TGTGCCAGCAGCTCAGGGACGGGAAACACCATATATTTT.